This entry is about one T cell receptor (beta chain). This clonotype was seen a single time. It has no known antigen specificity. No much larger clone exists at a distance of one base, and base qualities are not known. Evidence from one read is weak. RNA was extracted with the RNeasy kit and about 0.5 to 1 ug was reverse transcribed using random hexamers. The immunoSEQ multiplex PCR assay, covering 54 Vbeta and 13 Jbeta segments, was used to amplify TCR beta CDR3 regions. Bias from PCR amplification was corrected by using a synthetic template baseline for primer optimization and for computational correction. The authors' pipeline ran thus. Reads were annotated to V, D and J genes per IMGT and analyzed with immunoSEQ Analyzer, keeping only productive sequences. To calculate clonality, Shannon entropy was normalized by log2 of the number of productive unique sequences and then subtracted from one. Public and private clones were assessed among the 100 most prevalent clones of each patient and control. Clones were defined as Susac-specific if absent from the healthy and MS cohorts, from roughly 1,100 published viral clones and from other ImmuneACCESS disease sequences. In-frame beta chains were kept once TCRdb had trimmed the public reads at Q25 with fastp and called clones with MiXCR. Entries are consolidated by CDR3 protein sequence, retaining the most common genes and DNA. TCRdb, not the authors, supplied the V and J calls. Present in this sample are around 200,000 distinct CDR3 sequences, roughly 94% of which were seen just once. In total, the top ten clones hold under 0.12% of the sample.

Peripheral blood CD8+ and CD4+ T cells from healthy donors, Susac syndrome patients and multiple sclerosis patients were profiled using high-throughput TCR beta sequencing. The healthy donors served as controls matched for age and sex. Bulk CD8+ and CD4+ T cells were purified by magnetic negative isolation, whereas CD8+ TEMRA cells were enriched by FACS. Blood was collected in EDTA tubes and processed within 24 hours, with PBMCs isolated through density gradient centrifugation. PBMCs intended for TCR sequencing were frozen in liquid nitrogen and were later thawed in a 37 degrees C water bath. A purity of at least 90% was achieved for sorted or isolated CD4+, CD8+ and CD8+ TEMRA cells. This specimen comes from a study of CD8 T cells in Susac syndrome (dated by TCRdb to between 2019 and 2020). With regard to the full study: Repertoire sequencing was used to test whether CD8+ T cell activation and differentiation in Susac syndrome was antigen driven. Broader findings and caveats from the paper: The TCR sequencing and HLA analysis was acknowledged to have included a relatively small number of individuals.

The CDR3, from cysteine to phenylalanine, totals 14 residues. Only CDR3 DNA is held: 42 bases, read in frame from base 1. Deletion took 4 bases off V and 8 bases off J, with a span of 17 bases between the germline ends. In the germline V gene (reference sequence), CDR1 corresponds to LNHDA and CDR2 to SQIVND. The chain employs TRBV19 and TRBJ1-2; the D gene is perhaps TRBD1, on 6 matching bases. The clonotype originates from a human donor in good health. Material: CD4+ T cells from PBMCs. CDR3 region: CASSTSGDLGGYTF. The DNA reads TGTGCCAGTAGTACCTCAGGGGATCTGGGAGGCTACACCTTC.